This TCR beta chain was captured by sequencing in a study of blood T cell repertoires in COVID-19. Looking at the study overall: Some COVID-19 samples were acute and others convalescent; all came from the United States, Italy and Spain. Sample material is recorded as cDNA or gDNA derived from T cells, B-cell-depleted T cells, or PBMCs.

Original processing methods: Researchers report that nucleated cell counts were estimated from reference gene primer amplification. The repertoire was sequenced with immunoSEQ multiplex PCR; TCRdb's copy has only in-frame clones and lacks some. That table supplies the V and J calls and clone size; D and trimming were determined from the DNA. Of approximately 11,000 clones listed, around 80% were seen once; the top ten hold approximately 7.5%. Germline CDR1 is LNHDA and CDR2 is SQIVND (reference sequence). V gave up 6 bases and J gave up 7 bases, with 24 bases separating them. The CDR3 covers 16 residues.

This sequence joins TRBV19 and TRBJ1-2; D call uncertain. This TCR came from a man in his 70s with active COVID-19. Input material: peripheral blood. The CDR3 DNA is TGTGCCAGTAGCCCACCCGCCGGGAGGGTTATGGGTGGCTACACCTTC. This codes for CASSPPAGRVMGGYTF. The full variable domain, rest sourced from reference TRBV19 and TRBJ1-2, is DGGITQSPKYLFRKEGQNVTLSCEQNLNHDAMYWYRQDPGQGLRLIYYSQIVNDFQKGDIAEGYSVSREKKESFPLTVTSAQKNPTAFYLCASSPPAGRVMGGYTFGSGTRLTVV.